In this sample, the clone carrying this T cell receptor (beta chain) turned up many times. The data were taken from a study of early T cells in non-severe SARS-CoV-2 infection. Turning to the study itself: It was bulk RNA from unsorted whole blood that was sequenced, and the chains were unpaired.

Per germline, CDR1 LGHNA and CDR2 YNFKEQ. V was trimmed by 0 bases and J by 0 bases, leaving 15 bases between them. The CDR3 has 17 amino acids. Individually, cDNA molecules had unique molecular identifiers attached to them. Using its own MiXCR run on the 5' RACE reads, TCRdb lists one record per CDR3 protein. Counted here are tens of thousands of distinct CDR3 sequences, roughly a tenth occurring once; the ten biggest clones make up under 9%. The gene calls are TRBV4-2 and TRBJ2-7, with D possibly being TRBD1 (6 bases). The sequenced sample consisted of whole blood. The receptor's source is an adult who was a healthcare worker with PCR-confirmed SARS-CoV-2 infection or an uninfected control (not recorded which). This chain's CDR3 is CASSQEWGRMDSYEQYF. Written as DNA, the CDR3 is TGTGCCAGCAGCCAAGAGTGGGGGCGGATGGACTCCTACGAGCAGTACTTC.